A selection of T cell receptor beta chains follows, all from one sample in a study of blood T cells in healthy people across ages. From the 5' RACE reads, TCRdb called clonotypes with MiXCR, one entry per CDR3 protein. The repertoire holds about 1.8 million distinct CDR3 sequences, roughly 49% seen once, with 2.1% in the top ten. Sequences were obtained from blood. These TCRs come from a woman aged 40 to 50 in good health. The CDR3 runs from the conserved cysteine through the conserved F or W. The order of the fields is J gene, V gene, clone size, D gene, CDR3 length, CDR3 protein, CDR3 DNA. The D gene is left open where the match is weak. The listing skips clone size in some rows; elsewhere it reads once, few, many or a size class.

>TRBJ2-5|TRBV6-2/TRBV6-3|few|.|11
CASSHGGEQYF
TGTGCCAGCAGTCACGGTGGTGAGCAGTACTTC
>TRBJ1-1|TRBV5-1|.|TRBD1|15
CASSSTGTVNTEAFF
TGCGCCAGCAGCTCGACCGGGACAGTGAACACTGAAGCTTTCTTT
>TRBJ2-5|TRBV5-6|.|.|14
CASSLKSRGETQYF
TGTGCCAGCAGCTTGAAATCCAGGGGAGAGACCCAGTACTTC
>TRBJ1-1|TRBV3-1|.|TRBD1|16
CASSQTGGSKNTEAFF
TGTGCCAGCAGCCAGACAGGGGGCTCAAAGAACACTGAAGCTTTCTTT
>TRBJ2-5|TRBV7-3|.|TRBD2|18
CASSSQPGLAGRQETQYF
TGTGCCAGCAGCTCCCAACCGGGACTAGCGGGGAGGCAAGAGACCCAGTACTTC
>TRBJ2-1|TRBV27|.|.|13
CASSLLRGDEQFF
TGTGCCAGCAGTTTATTGAGGGGCGATGAGCAGTTCTTC
>TRBJ2-7|TRBV4-2|.|TRBD1|16
CASSQDPDRGAYEQYF
TGTGCCAGCAGCCAAGACCCGGACAGGGGAGCCTACGAGCAGTACTTC
>TRBJ2-5|TRBV15|.|TRBD2|14
CATSGLVDLETQYF
TGTGCCACCAGCGGACTAGTGGATTTGGAGACCCAGTACTTC
>TRBJ2-5|TRBV23-1|.|TRBD1|14
CASGSDRGKETQYF
TGCGCCAGTGGATCGGACAGGGGCAAAGAGACCCAGTACTTC
>TRBJ1-2|TRBV25-1|.|.|14
CASSESLGDYGYTF
TGTGCCAGCAGTGAATCGTTGGGGGACTATGGCTACACCTTC
>TRBJ2-5|TRBV3-1|.|TRBD2|13
CASSQRGLETQYF
TGTGCCAGCAGCCAGCGGGGGTTAGAGACCCAGTACTTC
>TRBJ1-4|TRBV18|.|.|14
CASSATGLNEKLFF
TGTGCCAGCTCGGCGACAGGACTGAATGAAAAACTGTTTTTT
>TRBJ2-7|TRBV7-9|.|.|15
CASSLGEGLGYEQYF
TGTGCCAGCAGCTTAGGAGAAGGCCTCGGCTACGAGCAGTACTTC
>TRBJ2-1|TRBV12-3/TRBV12-4|.|TRBD2|16
CASRRRGGRSYNEQFF
TGTGCCAGCAGACGACGGGGGGGCCGTTCCTACAATGAGCAGTTCTTC
>TRBJ1-3|TRBV7-2|.|.|16
CASSLFGRDTGNTIYF
TGTGCCAGCAGCTTGTTTGGAAGGGACACTGGAAACACCATATATTTT
>TRBJ2-1|TRBV14|.|.|17
CASSQEGARRFFNEQFF
TGTGCCAGCAGCCAAGAGGGCGCTAGACGGTTTTTCAATGAGCAGTTCTTC
>TRBJ1-2|TRBV20-1|.|.|14
CSARGGGSRHGYTF
TGCAGTGCTAGAGGGGGGGGTAGTCGCCATGGCTACACCTTC
>TRBJ2-5|TRBV12-3/TRBV12-4|.|.|12
CASSLWRREQYF
TGTGCCAGCAGTTTATGGCGTCGAGAGCAGTACTTC
>TRBJ2-1|TRBV6-1|.|.|15
CASSEFVTGYNEQFF
TGTGCCAGCAGTGAATTCGTCACAGGCTACAATGAGCAGTTCTTC
>TRBJ1-4|TRBV28|.|TRBD1|14
CASRETGRNEKLFF
TGTGCCAGCAGGGAGACAGGGAGAAATGAAAAACTGTTTTTT
>TRBJ2-3|TRBV20-1|.|.|14
CSASWGTSTDTQYF
TGCAGTGCTAGTTGGGGGACGAGCACAGATACGCAGTATTTT
>TRBJ2-1|TRBV6-6|many|TRBD2|17
CASSYSAAGGPLNEQFF
TGTGCCAGCAGTTACTCGGCAGCGGGGGGCCCATTGAATGAGCAGTTCTTC
>TRBJ2-5|TRBV29-1|.|TRBD1|14
CSGGQGVVQETQYF
TGCAGCGGGGGACAGGGGGTAGTCCAAGAGACCCAGTACTTC
>TRBJ2-1|TRBV28|.|.|10
CASSRREQFF
TGTGCCAGCAGTCGACGAGAGCAGTTCTTC
>TRBJ2-5|TRBV6-5|few|.|14
CASRPGGGQQTQYF
TGTGCCAGCAGGCCTGGGGGGGGGCAACAGACCCAGTACTTC
>TRBJ2-7|TRBV6-2/TRBV6-3|few|TRBD1|14
CASIRNGQGYEQYF
TGTGCCAGTATACGTAACGGACAGGGCTACGAGCAGTACTTC
>TRBJ2-5|TRBV11-2|.|.|16
CASSLFFDTYQETQYF
TGTGCCAGCAGCTTGTTCTTTGACACCTACCAAGAGACCCAGTACTTC
>TRBJ2-1|TRBV7-9|.|TRBD2|15
CASSSLSGGNNEQFF
TGTGCCAGCAGCTCCTTGAGCGGGGGGAACAATGAGCAGTTCTTC
>TRBJ2-5|TRBV9|.|TRBD2|13
CASNGGDQETQYF
TGTGCCAGCAACGGGGGGGATCAAGAGACCCAGTACTTC
>TRBJ2-3|TRBV2|once|.|14
CASTGLYSTDTQYF
TGTGCCAGCACAGGGCTCTATAGCACAGATACGCAGTATTTT
>TRBJ1-4|TRBV4-3|.|.|15
CASSQGVQTNEKLFF
TGCGCCAGCAGCCAAGGCGTTCAGACTAATGAAAAACTGTTTTTT
>TRBJ2-5|TRBV3-1|.|TRBD2|15
CASSLGLRDEETQYF
TGTGCCAGCAGCCTGGGACTACGGGACGAAGAGACCCAGTACTTC
>TRBJ2-5|TRBV6-5|.|TRBD1|15
CASSYTTGEQETQYF
TGTGCCAGCAGTTACACCACAGGGGAACAAGAGACCCAGTACTTC
>TRBJ2-5|TRBV6-2/TRBV6-3|.|.|15
CASSPQPPLRETQYF
TGTGCCAGCAGTCCACAACCCCCGCTCCGAGAGACCCAGTACTTC
>TRBJ1-5|TRBV12-3/TRBV12-4|.|.|15
CASSKRRVSNQPQHF
TGTGCCAGCAGTAAACGGCGGGTTAGCAATCAGCCCCAGCATTTT
>TRBJ2-3|TRBV7-2|.|TRBD1|15
CASSLTGDGTDTQYF
TGTGCCAGCAGCTTAACAGGGGATGGCACAGATACGCAGTATTTT
>TRBJ1-2|TRBV9|few|.|13
CASEPTDTYGYTF
TGTGCCTCCGAGCCGACAGATACCTATGGCTACACCTTC
>TRBJ1-1|TRBV7-3|few|.|14
CASSTGPQNTEAFF
TGTGCCAGCAGCACCGGACCGCAAAACACTGAAGCTTTCTTT
>TRBJ1-5|TRBV19|.|.|14
CASNEKYSNQPQHF
TGTGCCAGTAATGAGAAATATAGCAATCAGCCCCAGCATTTT
>TRBJ2-1|TRBV24-1|.|.|15
CATRNSGGAYNEQFF
TGTGCCACTAGAAATAGCGGAGGAGCCTACAATGAGCAGTTCTTC
>TRBJ2-5|TRBV7-2|.|.|13
CASSLNHGEEQYF
TGTGCCAGCAGCTTAAATCATGGGGAAGAGCAGTACTTC
>TRBJ2-3|TRBV27|.|.|17
CASSPIITSTLTDTQYF
TGTGCCAGCAGTCCTATAATAACTAGTACTCTCACAGATACGCAGTATTTT
>TRBJ2-3|TRBV20-1|few|.|16
CSAGGPFSVLTDTQYF
TGCAGTGCTGGGGGGCCCTTTTCGGTGCTCACAGATACGCAGTATTTT
>TRBJ2-3|TRBV29-1|few|TRBD1|16
CSVAGPTGGFTDTQYF
TGCAGCGTTGCCGGTCCCACAGGGGGTTTCACAGATACGCAGTATTTT
>TRBJ2-5|TRBV9|.|.|14
CASSAKDRPGTQYF
TGTGCCAGCAGCGCGAAAGACCGGCCGGGGACCCAGTACTTC
>TRBJ2-5|TRBV5-5|once|.|16
CASSRGAKASQETQYF
TGTGCCAGCAGCCGGGGGGCTAAGGCGTCCCAAGAGACCCAGTACTTC
>TRBJ2-5|TRBV6-5|once|TRBD2|17
CASSSLRSGGTQETQYF
TGTGCCAGCAGTTCCCTGAGGAGCGGGGGAACCCAAGAGACCCAGTACTTC
>TRBJ2-5|TRBV12-3/TRBV12-4|few|TRBD1|16
CASNAGQGGFQETQYF
TGTGCCAGCAACGCAGGACAGGGTGGCTTCCAAGAGACCCAGTACTTC
>TRBJ2-7|TRBV6-2/TRBV6-3|.|.|14
CASRKAGEPYEQYF
TGTGCCAGCAGGAAAGCAGGGGAACCCTACGAGCAGTACTTC
>TRBJ2-2|TRBV29-1|.|.|14
CGVTFGGGTGELFF
TGCGGCGTTACCTTCGGGGGTGGTACCGGGGAGCTGTTTTTT
>TRBJ2-3|TRBV2|few|TRBD2|15
CASFGLAGPTDTQYF
TGTGCCAGCTTTGGACTAGCAGGGCCCACAGATACGCAGTATTTT
>TRBJ2-7|TRBV7-2|.|TRBD2|14
CASRPGGESYEQYF
TGTGCCAGCAGGCCGGGGGGGGAGTCCTACGAGCAGTACTTC
>TRBJ2-6|TRBV6-1|.|TRBD1|18
CASRTHRGFSSGANVLTF
TGTGCCAGCAGGACCCACAGGGGATTCAGCTCTGGGGCCAACGTCCTGACTTTC